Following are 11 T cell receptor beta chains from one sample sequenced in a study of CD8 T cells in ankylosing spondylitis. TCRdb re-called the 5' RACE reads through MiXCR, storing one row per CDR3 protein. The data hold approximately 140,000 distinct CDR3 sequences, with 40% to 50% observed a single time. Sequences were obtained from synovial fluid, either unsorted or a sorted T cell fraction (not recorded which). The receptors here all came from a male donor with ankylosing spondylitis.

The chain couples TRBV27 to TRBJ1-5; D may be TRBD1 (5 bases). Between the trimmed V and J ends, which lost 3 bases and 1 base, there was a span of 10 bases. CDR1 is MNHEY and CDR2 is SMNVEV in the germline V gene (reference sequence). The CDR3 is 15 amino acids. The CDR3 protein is CASSLIGGSNQPQHF. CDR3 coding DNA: TGTGCCAGCAGTTTGATTGGGGGGAGCAATCAGCCCCAGCATTTT.

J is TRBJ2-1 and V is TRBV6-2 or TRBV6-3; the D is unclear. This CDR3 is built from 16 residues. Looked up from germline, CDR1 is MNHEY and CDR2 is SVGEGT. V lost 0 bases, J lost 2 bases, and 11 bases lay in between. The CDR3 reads CASSYSMTGPYNEQFF. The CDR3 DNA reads TGTGCCAGCAGTTACTCGATGACCGGCCCCTACAATGAGCAGTTCTTC.

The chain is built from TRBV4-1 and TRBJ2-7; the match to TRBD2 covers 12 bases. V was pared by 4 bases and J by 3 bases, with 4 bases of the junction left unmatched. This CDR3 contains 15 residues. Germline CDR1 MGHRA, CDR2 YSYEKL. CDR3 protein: CASSRRTSGIYEQYF. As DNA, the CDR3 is TGCGCCAGCAGCCGTAGGACTAGCGGGATCTACGAGCAGTACTTC.

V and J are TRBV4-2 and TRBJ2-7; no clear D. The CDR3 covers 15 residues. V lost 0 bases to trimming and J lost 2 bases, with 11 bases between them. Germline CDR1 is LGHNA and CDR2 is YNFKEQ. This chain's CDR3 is CASSQELGLTYEQYF. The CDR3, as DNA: TGTGCCAGCAGCCAAGAATTAGGGCTAACCTACGAGCAGTACTTC.

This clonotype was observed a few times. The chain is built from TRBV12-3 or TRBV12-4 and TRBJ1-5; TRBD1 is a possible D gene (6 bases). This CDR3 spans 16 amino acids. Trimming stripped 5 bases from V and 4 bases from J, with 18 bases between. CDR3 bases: TGTGCCAGCAGTCCTCAGGGGCCCTTCAGGAATCAGCCCCAGCATTTT. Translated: CASSPQGPFRNQPQHF.

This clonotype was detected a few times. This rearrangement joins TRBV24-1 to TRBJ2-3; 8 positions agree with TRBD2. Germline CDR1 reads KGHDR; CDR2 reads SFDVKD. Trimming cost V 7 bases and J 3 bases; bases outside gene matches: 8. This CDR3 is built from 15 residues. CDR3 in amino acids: CATRGAAGETDTQYF. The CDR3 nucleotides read TGTGCCACCAGGGGGGCAGCGGGAGAGACAGATACGCAGTATTTT.

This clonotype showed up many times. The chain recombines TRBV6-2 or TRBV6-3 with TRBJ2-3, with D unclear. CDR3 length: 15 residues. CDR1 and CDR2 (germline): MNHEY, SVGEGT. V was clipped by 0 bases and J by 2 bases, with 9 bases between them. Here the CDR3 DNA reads TGTGCCAGCAGTTACTCGATCGGACCCACAGATACGCAGTATTTT. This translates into CASSYSIGPTDTQYF.

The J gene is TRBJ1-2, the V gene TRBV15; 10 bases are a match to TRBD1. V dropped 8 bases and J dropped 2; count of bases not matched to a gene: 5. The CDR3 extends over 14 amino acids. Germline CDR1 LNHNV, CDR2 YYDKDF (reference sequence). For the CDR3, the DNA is TGTGCCACCGGGACAGGGGACCTAAACTATGGCTACACCTTC. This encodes CATGTGDLNYGYTF.

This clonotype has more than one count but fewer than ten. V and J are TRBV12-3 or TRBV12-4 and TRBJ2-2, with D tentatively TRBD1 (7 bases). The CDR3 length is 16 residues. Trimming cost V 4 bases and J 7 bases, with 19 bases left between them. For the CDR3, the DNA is TGTGCCAGCAGTTCAAATTACAGGGGAGGTATCGGGGAGCTGTTTTTT. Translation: CASSSNYRGGIGELFF.

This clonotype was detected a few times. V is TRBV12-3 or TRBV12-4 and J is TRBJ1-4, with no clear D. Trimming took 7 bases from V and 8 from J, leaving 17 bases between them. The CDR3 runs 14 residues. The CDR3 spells CASTNRRFREKLFF. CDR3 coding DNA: TGTGCCAGCACCAACCGGAGGTTTCGGGAAAAACTGTTTTTT.

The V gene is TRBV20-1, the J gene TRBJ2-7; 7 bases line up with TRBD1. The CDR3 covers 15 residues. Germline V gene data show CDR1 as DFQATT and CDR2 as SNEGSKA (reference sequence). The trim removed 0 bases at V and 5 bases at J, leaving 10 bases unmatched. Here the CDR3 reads CSARDLRRQGHEQYF. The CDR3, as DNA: TGCAGTGCTAGAGATCTAAGGAGACAGGGTCACGAGCAGTACTTC.